These 3 T cell receptor beta chains were all obtained from the same sample, sequenced in a study of T cells after yellow fever vaccination. MiXCR, run by TCRdb on the 5' RACE reads, gives a single entry per CDR3 protein. The table records about 360,000 distinct CDR3 sequences, 6.2% of them present only once. The source was PBMCs, collected 5 days after the yellow fever booster vaccination. All receptors come from a man aged 25-45 years who received the YFV17D yellow fever vaccine.

This clonotype was seen a few times. This chain connects TRBV6-2 or TRBV6-3 to TRBJ2-2, with D hard to call. There are 13 residues in the CDR3. Trimming cost V 0 bases and J 8 bases, with 7 bases left between them. CDR1 is MNHEY, CDR2 SVGEGT, per germline. CDR3 nucleotides: TGTGCCAGCAGTTACTCCTTCAGGGGGGAGCTGTTTTTT. Residues: CASSYSFRGELFF.

This clonotype appeared many times. Germline is not matched at one junction end, which may reflect a read error. The chain recombines TRBV7-9 with TRBJ2-1; D not resolved. This CDR3 comprises 15 residues. Germline V gene sequence: CDR1 SEHNR, CDR2 FQNEAQ (reference sequence). The CDR3 here is CASSLGVSSYNEQFF. DNA for the CDR3: TGTGCCAGCAGTTTAGGAGTAAGCTCCTACAATGAGCAGTTCTTC.

This clonotype was counted between two and nine times. The chain joins TRBV10-1 to TRBJ2-7, with D possibly being TRBD2 (6 bases). The CDR3 extends over 14 amino acids. The germline V and J ends were trimmed by 4 bases and 2 bases, with 12 bases remaining between them. Germline CDR1 is WNHNN and CDR2 is SYGVQD (reference sequence). This CDR3 reads CASSVGLPPYEQYF. The CDR3 region has the DNA TGCGCCAGCAGTGTAGGACTACCTCCCTACGAGCAGTACTTC.